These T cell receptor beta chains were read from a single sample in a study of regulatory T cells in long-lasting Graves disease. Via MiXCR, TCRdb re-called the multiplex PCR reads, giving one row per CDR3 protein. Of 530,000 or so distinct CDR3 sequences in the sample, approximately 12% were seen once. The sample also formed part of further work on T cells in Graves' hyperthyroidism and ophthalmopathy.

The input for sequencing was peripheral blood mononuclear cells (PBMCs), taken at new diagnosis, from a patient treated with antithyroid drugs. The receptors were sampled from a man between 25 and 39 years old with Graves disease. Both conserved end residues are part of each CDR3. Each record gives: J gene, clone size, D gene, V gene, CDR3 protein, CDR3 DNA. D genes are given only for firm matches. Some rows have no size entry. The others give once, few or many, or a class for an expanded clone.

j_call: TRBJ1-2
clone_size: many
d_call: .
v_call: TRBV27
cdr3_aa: CASFGRGRTAVNYGYTF
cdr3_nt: TGTGCCAGCTTCGGACGGGGGAGAACAGCTGTTAACTATGGCTACACCTTC

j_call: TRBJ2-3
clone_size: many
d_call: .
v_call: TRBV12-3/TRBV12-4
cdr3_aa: CASYQQTATGTDTQYF
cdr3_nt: TGTGCCAGTTACCAACAGACGGCCACGGGCACAGATACGCAGTATTTT

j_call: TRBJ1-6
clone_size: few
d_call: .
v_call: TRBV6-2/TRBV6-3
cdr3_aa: CTSSYGGNSPLHF
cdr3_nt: TGTACCAGCAGTTACGGGGGGAACTCACCCCTCCACTTT

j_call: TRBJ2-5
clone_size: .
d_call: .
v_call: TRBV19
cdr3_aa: CASSINRDGQETQYF
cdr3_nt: TGTGCCAGTAGTATCAACAGGGATGGGCAAGAGACCCAGTACTTC

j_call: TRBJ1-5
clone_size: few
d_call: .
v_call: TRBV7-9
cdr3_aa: CASSYGWASDQPQHF
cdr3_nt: TGTGCCAGCAGCTACGGATGGGCCAGTGATCAGCCCCAGCATTTT

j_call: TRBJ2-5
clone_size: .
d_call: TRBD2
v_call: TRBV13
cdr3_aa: CASSLGAGVDETQYF
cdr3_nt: TGTGCCAGCAGCTTGGGAGCGGGAGTCGACGAGACCCAGTACTTC

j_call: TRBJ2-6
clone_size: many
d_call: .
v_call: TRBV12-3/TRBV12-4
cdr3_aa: CASSQTRSGANVLTF
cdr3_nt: TGTGCCAGCAGTCAGACACGGTCTGGGGCCAACGTCCTGACTTTC

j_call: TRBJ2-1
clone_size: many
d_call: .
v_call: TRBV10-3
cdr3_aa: CAISDKGGEQFF
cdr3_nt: TGTGCCATCAGTGATAAGGGAGGTGAGCAGTTCTTC

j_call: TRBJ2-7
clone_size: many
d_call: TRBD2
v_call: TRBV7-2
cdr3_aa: CASSFQAGDGEQYF
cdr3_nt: TGTGCCAGCAGCTTCCAAGCGGGGGACGGGGAGCAGTACTTC

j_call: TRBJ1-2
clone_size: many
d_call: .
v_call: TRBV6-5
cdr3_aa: CASSYDRRPNYGYTF
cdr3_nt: TGTGCCAGCAGTTACGATCGTCGGCCAAACTATGGCTACACCTTC

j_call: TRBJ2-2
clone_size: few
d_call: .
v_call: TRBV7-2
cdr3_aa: CASSLAARANTGELFF
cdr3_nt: TGTGCCAGCAGCTTAGCGGCCAGGGCGAACACCGGGGAGCTGTTTTTT

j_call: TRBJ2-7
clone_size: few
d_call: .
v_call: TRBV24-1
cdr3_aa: CATSDLKGGSSYEQYF
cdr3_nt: TGTGCCACCAGTGATTTGAAAGGGGGAAGTTCTTACGAGCAGTACTTC

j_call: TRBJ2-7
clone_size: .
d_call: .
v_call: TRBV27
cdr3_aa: CASSFDQTYEQYF
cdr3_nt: TGTGCCAGCAGTTTCGACCAGACCTACGAGCAGTACTTC

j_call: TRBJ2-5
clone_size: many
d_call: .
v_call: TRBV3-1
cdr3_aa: CASSQEGPSETQYF
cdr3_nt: TGTGCCAGCAGCCAAGAAGGCCCTTCAGAGACCCAGTACTTC

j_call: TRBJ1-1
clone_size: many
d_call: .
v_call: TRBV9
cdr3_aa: CASSVATGSTEAFF
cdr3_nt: TGTGCCAGCAGCGTAGCTACCGGCAGCACTGAAGCTTTCTTT

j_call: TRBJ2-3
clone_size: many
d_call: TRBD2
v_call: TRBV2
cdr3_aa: CASRGPSGRNTDTQYF
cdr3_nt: TGTGCCAGCAGGGGGCCTAGCGGGAGGAACACAGATACGCAGTATTTT

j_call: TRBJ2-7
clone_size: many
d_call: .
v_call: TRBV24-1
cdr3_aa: CATSPSGSEQYF
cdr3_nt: TGTGCCACCAGCCCATCAGGGAGCGAGCAGTACTTC

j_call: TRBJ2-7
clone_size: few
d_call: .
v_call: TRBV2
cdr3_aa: CASRRSGGLDHEQYF
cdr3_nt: TGTGCCAGCAGGAGGTCCGGGGGCCTAGACCACGAGCAGTACTTC

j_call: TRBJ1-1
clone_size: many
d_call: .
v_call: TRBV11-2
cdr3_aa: CASSFGTYTEAFF
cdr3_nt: TGTGCCAGCAGTTTCGGGACATACACTGAAGCTTTCTTT

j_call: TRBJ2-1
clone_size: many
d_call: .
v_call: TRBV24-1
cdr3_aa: CATDAGWDEQFF
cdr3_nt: TGTGCCACTGATGCAGGGTGGGATGAGCAGTTCTTC

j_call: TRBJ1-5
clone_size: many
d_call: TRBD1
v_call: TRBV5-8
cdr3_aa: CASSFRTGSYSNQPQHF
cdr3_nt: TGTGCCAGCAGCTTCAGGACAGGGTCTTATAGCAATCAGCCCCAGCATTTT

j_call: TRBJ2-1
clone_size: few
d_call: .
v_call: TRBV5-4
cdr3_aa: CASSPLQGSYNEQFF
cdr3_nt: TGTGCCAGCAGCCCGCTTCAGGGCTCCTACAATGAGCAGTTCTTC